A single sample gave rise to the 30 T cell receptor beta chains below, sequenced in a study of cytomegalovirus exposure and HLA in healthy donors. Sequencing used immunoSEQ multiplex PCR; TCRdb keeps in-frame clones, though not all of them. This table has 150,000 to 200,000 clones, roughly 90% appearing once. The sample consisted of PBMCs. The receptors derive from a woman aged 18-29 years in good health and CMV-seropositive.

This CDR3 is CASSPEQGQWAEQFF. As DNA, the CDR3 is TGTGCCAGCAGCCCGGAACAGGGGCAGTGGGCTGAGCAGTTCTTC. The chain has TRBV5-5 and TRBJ2-1; 7 nucleotides align to TRBD1. Germline V gene sequence: CDR1 SGHKS, CDR2 YYEKEE (reference sequence). The CDR3 extends over 15 amino acids. V lost 4 bases and J lost 9; bases outside the gene matches: 13. The full variable domain, with the rest looked up from reference TRBV5-5 and TRBJ2-1, is DAGVTQSPTHLIKTRGQQVTLRCSPISGHKSVSWYQQVLGQGPQFIFQYYEKEERGRGNFPDRFSARQFPNYSSELNVNALLLGDSALYLCASSPEQGQWAEQFFGPGTRLTVL.

V and J are TRBV10-1 and TRBJ2-3; D gene ambiguous. The CDR3 covers 14 residues. The V and J ends lost 0 bases and 0 bases respectively, with 4 bases between them. Germline values: CDR1 WNHNN, CDR2 SYGVQD (reference sequence). As DNA, the CDR3 is TGCGCCAGCAGTGAGTCTATTAGCACAGATACGCAGTATTTT. It is translated as CASSESISTDTQYF.

This chain connects TRBV30 to TRBJ1-2, with D possibly matching TRBD1 (5 bases). The CDR3 extends over 13 amino acids. Germline V CDR1 and CDR2: GTSNPN, SVGIG (reference sequence). V lost 1 base and J 6 bases, leaving 12 bases between the germline ends. This CDR3 is CAWSGQSRDGYTF. The CDR3, as DNA: TGTGCCTGGAGTGGACAGTCAAGGGATGGCTACACCTTC.

The J gene is TRBJ2-1, the V gene TRBV19; possibly TRBD2 for D (6 bases). The V gene lost 4 bases and the J gene lost 6 bases, with 10 bases spanning the gap. The CDR3 is 13 amino acids. CDR1 is LNHDA, CDR2 SQIVND, per germline (reference sequence). CDR3 coding DNA: TGTGCCAGTAGTAAGGGACTTCTCAATGAGCAGTTCTTC. Its translation: CASSKGLLNEQFF.

The rearrangement joins TRBV6-1 to TRBJ2-1; D remains unclear. CDR1 MNHNS and CDR2 SASEGT come from the germline V gene. Deletions cut 3 bases from V and 0 bases from J, with 9 bases between. The CDR3 contains 15 residues. CDR3 DNA: TGTGCCAGCAGTGACCTCTCGAGCTCCTACAATGAGCAGTTCTTC. This encodes CASSDLSSSYNEQFF.

The chain links TRBV28 to TRBJ2-2; the D is unclear. The CDR3 covers 14 residues. Deletions cut 5 bases from V and 4 bases from J, with 11 bases between. Per germline, CDR1 MDHEN and CDR2 SYDVKM. CDR3 in DNA: TGTGCCAGCAGTCTATCCTCGGGCACCGGGGAGCTGTTTTTT. Translation gives CASSLSSGTGELFF. Supplemented by reference TRBV28 and TRBJ2-2, the full variable domain reads DVKVTQSSRYLVKRTGEKVFLECVQDMDHENMFWYRQDPGLGLRLIYFSYDVKMKEKGDIPEGYSVSREKKERFSLILESASTNQTSMYLCASSLSSGTGELFFGEGSRLTVL.

The rearrangement joins TRBV6-1 to TRBJ2-7; unclear D gene. The CDR3 covers 13 residues. CDR1 and CDR2 (germline): MNHNS, SASEGT. The V end was cut by 2 bases, the J end by 1 base, with 6 bases between. For the CDR3, the DNA is TGTGCCAGCAGTGAATCCCAGTCCTACGAGCAGTACTTC. Translated, it gives CASSESQSYEQYF.

This chain uses TRBV19 with TRBJ1-2, with D possibly being TRBD1 (5 bases). The CDR3 has 15 residues. CDR1 and CDR2 (germline): LNHDA, SQIVND (reference sequence). Between the trimmed V and J ends, which lost 4 bases and 8 bases, there was a span of 20 bases. In nucleotides, the CDR3 is TGTGCCAGTAGTAGCCCGTGGCAGGGTGACGACGGCTACACCTTC. Protein: CASSSPWQGDDGYTF.

The rearrangement links TRBV29-1 to TRBJ2-7; 7 positions match TRBD1. With 5 bases clipped from V and 7 bases from J, the junction kept 11 bases outside the gene matches. The CDR3 sequence is 13 residues long. Germline lookup yields CDR1 SQVTM and CDR2 ANQGSEA. The CDR3, as DNA: TGCAGCGTTACCTGGGACAGTCGGGAAGAGCAGTACTTC. Translation: CSVTWDSREEQYF.

The genes are TRBV11-1 and TRBJ2-3, with 16 bases lining up with TRBD2. CDR1 is SGHAT and CDR2 is FQDESV in the germline V gene (reference sequence). This CDR3 region has 19 residues. V was pared by 5 bases and J by 5 bases, with 13 bases of the junction left unmatched. The CDR3 loop is CASSKGLAGGTLPRDTQYF. The CDR3 DNA reads TGTGCCAGCAGCAAGGGACTAGCGGGAGGGACCTTACCGAGAGATACGCAGTATTTT.

This chain connects TRBV10-1 to TRBJ2-7, with 8 bases lining up with TRBD1. Germline V gene lookup returns CDR1 WNHNN and CDR2 SYGVQD (reference sequence). V lost 3 bases and J lost 7; bases outside the gene matches: 11. The CDR3 runs 15 residues. CDR3 DNA sequence: TGCGCCAGCAGTGACTCACCGGGACAGGTTGGGGAGCAGTACTTC. This codes for CASSDSPGQVGEQYF.

The rearrangement links TRBV6-1 to TRBJ2-1; D is possibly TRBD2 (6 bases). This CDR3 region has 15 residues. Trimming took off 2 bases at V and 2 bases at J, with 10 bases between the two ends. Germline CDR1 reads MNHNS; CDR2 reads SASEGT. The CDR3 spells CASSEKGLTYNEQFF. As DNA, the CDR3 is TGTGCCAGCAGTGAAAAGGGACTTACCTACAATGAGCAGTTCTTC.

The chain couples TRBV6-6 to TRBJ1-4, with 8 bases lining up with TRBD1. Germline CDR1 MNHNY, CDR2 SVGAGI (reference sequence). Trimming cost V 6 bases and J 6 bases; bases outside gene matches: 9. This CDR3 is built from 15 residues. CDR3 loop: CASSSKGQADEKLFF. CDR3 DNA sequence: TGTGCCAGCAGCAGCAAGGGACAGGCTGATGAAAAACTGTTTTTT.

The genes are TRBV9 and TRBJ1-2; 7 bases line up with TRBD1. Trimming at V came to 0 bases and at J to 4 bases, leaving 3 bases not matched to a gene. This CDR3 comprises 14 residues. The germline gives CDR1 SGDLS, CDR2 YYNGEE. The CDR3 nucleotides read TGTGCCAGCAGCGTAGGGGACAGAGCCTATGGCTACACCTTC. Amino acids: CASSVGDRAYGYTF.

V is TRBV4-3 and J is TRBJ2-7; TRBD1 matches at 11 bases. V shed 1 base and J 3 bases; nucleotides not matched to a gene: 5. In germline, CDR1 is LGHNA, CDR2 YSLEER. The length of the CDR3 is 16 residues. CDR3 coding DNA: TGCGCCAGCAGCCAAGCATCCGGGACAGGGGGCTACGAGCAGTACTTC. Protein sequence: CASSQASGTGGYEQYF.

The chain links TRBV5-1 to TRBJ1-1; TRBD1 matches at 10 bases. Germline V CDR1 and CDR2: SGHRS, YFSETQ. V shed 2 bases, J shed 5 bases, and the junction held 6 bases outside the gene matches. This CDR3 has 15 residues. The CDR3 bases are TGCGCCAGCAGCTTACGGACAGGGGGTTCAACTGAAGCTTTCTTT. Protein sequence: CASSLRTGGSTEAFF.

This clone was recorded once. The genes are TRBV15 and TRBJ2-7; TRBD1 matches at 7 bases. The J segment lost 3 bases and the V segment lost 4 bases, leaving 3 bases of the junction unmatched. The CDR3 consists of 13 residues. The germline CDR1 and CDR2 sequences are LNHNV and YYDKDF (reference sequence). Here the CDR3 reads CATSTRTGYEQYF. Written as DNA, the CDR3 is TGTGCCACCAGCACCAGGACAGGCTACGAGCAGTACTTC.

This chain connects TRBV25-1 to TRBJ2-7, with 11 bases that match TRBD1. The CDR3 loop spans 15 amino acids. From germline, CDR1 is MGHDK and CDR2 SYGVNS. J was trimmed by 4 bases and V by 5 bases; bases with no gene match: 7. The CDR3 loop is CASSSPGQGVYEQYF. DNA for the CDR3: TGTGCCAGCAGTTCCCCGGGACAGGGGGTTTACGAGCAGTACTTC.

V usage is TRBV30 and J usage is TRBJ2-7; weak D call: TRBD2 (6 bases). The germline V and J ends were trimmed by 8 bases and 0 bases, with 14 bases remaining between them. The CDR3 contains 13 residues. Germline CDR1 reads GTSNPN; CDR2 reads SVGIG (reference sequence). The CDR3 sequence: CAGGSPISYEQYF. DNA for the CDR3: TGTGCCGGAGGGAGCCCAATCTCCTACGAGCAGTACTTC.

A remark on this clone: Other nucleotide sequences from this sample produce the same CDR3. CDR3 sequence: CASSLAGSSNQPQHF. As DNA, the CDR3 is TGTGCCAGCAGCTTAGCGGGCAGTAGTAATCAGCCCCAGCATTTT. V usage is TRBV7-9 and J usage is TRBJ1-5; D ambiguous. Germline V gives CDR1 SEHNR, CDR2 FQNEAQ (reference sequence). V lost 0 bases and J lost 4, with 10 bases in between. The length of the CDR3 is 15 residues.

This clone was found once. The rearrangement joins TRBV7-9 to TRBJ2-7; D possibly corresponds to TRBD1 (6 bases). V dropped 4 bases and J dropped 3 bases, with 10 bases sitting between them. The CDR3 runs to 13 residues. Germline CDR1 SEHNR, CDR2 FQNEAQ (reference sequence). The CDR3 DNA follows: TGTGCCAGCAGCTCGGACAGCGTCTACGAGCAGTACTTC. Protein: CASSSDSVYEQYF.

J is TRBJ2-1 and V is TRBV6-1; 13 bases fit TRBD2. CDR3 length: 15 amino acids. Germline lookup yields CDR1 MNHNS and CDR2 SASEGT. J gave up 8 bases and V 1 base, and 2 bases lay outside the gene matches. DNA of the CDR3: TGTGCCAGCAGTGAAGGACTAGCGGGAGGTCATGAGCAGTTCTTC. This codes for CASSEGLAGGHEQFF.

The rearrangement links TRBV11-2 to TRBJ1-1; D ambiguous. This CDR3 has 14 amino acids. Germline loops: CDR1 SGHAT, CDR2 FQNNGV. Trimming removed 3 bases from V and 4 bases from J, with 12 bases in between. Here the CDR3 DNA reads TGTGCCAGCAGCTTCGGTCCCCCAAGCACTGAAGCTTTCTTT. This gives the protein CASSFGPPSTEAFF.

CDR3 residues: CATSPGGSGSGETQYF. The CDR3 DNA reads as TGTGCCACCAGCCCTGGGGGGAGCGGGAGTGGCGAGACCCAGTACTTC. The genes are TRBV15 and TRBJ2-5; 8 bases are shared with TRBD2. Germline lookup yields CDR1 LNHNV and CDR2 YYDKDF (reference sequence). The CDR3 totals 16 residues. Trimming cost V 5 bases and J 5 bases; bases outside gene matches: 13.

The rearrangement joins TRBV7-3 to TRBJ2-2; 7 bases are shared with TRBD2. V shed 3 bases, J shed 4 bases, and the junction held 8 bases outside the gene matches. CDR1 is SGHTA and CDR2 is FQGTGA in the germline V gene. CDR3 size: 16 residues. The DNA of the CDR3 is TGTGCCAGCAGCTTTTCACTAGCGAGGGGCACCGGGGAGCTGTTTTTT. It yields the protein CASSFSLARGTGELFF.

The chain is built from TRBV4-3 and TRBJ1-2; D is uncertain. Germline V gene data show CDR1 as LGHNA and CDR2 as YSLEER. The CDR3 runs to 15 residues. Trimming pared 0 bases from V and 4 bases from J, leaving 12 bases between. CDR3 in amino acids: CASSQDQRSGYGYTF. CDR3 nucleotides: TGCGCCAGCAGCCAAGATCAGCGTTCGGGCTATGGCTACACCTTC.

This clone was seen just once. The rearrangement joins TRBV14 to TRBJ1-2; D is uncertain. The germline V gene encodes CDR1 SGHDN and CDR2 FVKESK. Trimming stripped 0 bases from V and 4 bases from J, with 15 bases between. The length of the CDR3 is 16 residues. The CDR3 loop reads CASSQDWSRSIYGYTF. In nucleotides, the CDR3 is TGTGCCAGCAGCCAAGATTGGTCGAGGTCGATCTATGGCTACACCTTC.

The chain is built from TRBV28 and TRBJ1-3; D uncertain. Germline V gene lookup returns CDR1 MDHEN and CDR2 SYDVKM. V lost 5 bases and J lost 0, with 14 bases in between. The CDR3 loop spans 16 amino acids. The CDR3 DNA reads TGTGCCAGCAGTCTCCCCTCGTCGGGCTCTGGAAACACCATATATTTT. Amino acid sequence: CASSLPSSGSGNTIYF.

This sequence joins TRBV19 and TRBJ2-3; TRBD1 matches 8 bases. The CDR3 is made up of 14 amino acids. Per germline, CDR1 LNHDA and CDR2 SQIVND (reference sequence). The junction had 11 bases not matched to a gene; V was cut back by 8 bases and J by 7 bases. The CDR3 protein is CASAPGQGANTQYF. The CDR3 DNA follows: TGTGCCAGTGCCCCCGGGCAGGGGGCTAATACGCAGTATTTT.

This chain joins TRBV7-6 and TRBJ1-4; no clear D gene. V gave up 5 bases and J gave up 4 bases, with 17 bases separating them. CDR3 size: 16 residues. CDR1 and CDR2 from the germline V gene are SGHVS and FNYEAQ. This chain's CDR3 is CASSATVLLNNEKLFF. The CDR3, as DNA: TGTGCCAGCAGCGCTACCGTCCTTCTCAATAATGAAAAACTGTTTTTT.